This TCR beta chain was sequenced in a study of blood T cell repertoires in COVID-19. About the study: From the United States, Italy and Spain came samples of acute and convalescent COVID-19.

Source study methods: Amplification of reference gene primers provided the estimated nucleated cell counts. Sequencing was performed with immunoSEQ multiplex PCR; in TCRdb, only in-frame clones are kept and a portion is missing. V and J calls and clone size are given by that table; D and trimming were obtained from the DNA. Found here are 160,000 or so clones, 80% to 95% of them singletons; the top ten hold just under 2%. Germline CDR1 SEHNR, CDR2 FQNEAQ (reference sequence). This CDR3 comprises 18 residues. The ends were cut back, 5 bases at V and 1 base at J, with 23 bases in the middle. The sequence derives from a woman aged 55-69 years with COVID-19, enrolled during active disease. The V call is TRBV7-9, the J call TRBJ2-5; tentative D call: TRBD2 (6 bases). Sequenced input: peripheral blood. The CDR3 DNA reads TGTGCCAGCAGCCAAGGGGTATGGCGGGGACCCTCCCAAGAGACCCAGTACTTC. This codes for CASSQGVWRGPSQETQYF.